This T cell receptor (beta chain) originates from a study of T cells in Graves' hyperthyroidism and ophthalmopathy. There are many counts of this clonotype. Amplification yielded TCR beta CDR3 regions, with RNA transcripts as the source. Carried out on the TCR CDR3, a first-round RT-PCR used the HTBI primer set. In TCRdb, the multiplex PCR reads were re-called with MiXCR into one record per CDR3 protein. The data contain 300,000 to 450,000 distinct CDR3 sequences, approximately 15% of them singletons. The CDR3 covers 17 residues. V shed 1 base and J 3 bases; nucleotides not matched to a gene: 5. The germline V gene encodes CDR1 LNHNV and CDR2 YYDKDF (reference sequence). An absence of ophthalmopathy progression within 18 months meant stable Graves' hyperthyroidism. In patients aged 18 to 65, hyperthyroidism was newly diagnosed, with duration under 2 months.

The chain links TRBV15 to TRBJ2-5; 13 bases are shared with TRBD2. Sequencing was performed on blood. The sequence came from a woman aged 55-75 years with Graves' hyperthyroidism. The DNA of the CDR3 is TGTGCCACCAGCAGAGTAGGAGGACTAGCGGGAGAAGAGACCCAGTACTTC. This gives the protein CATSRVGGLAGEETQYF.